In this sample, the clone carrying this TCR beta chain turned up once. As yet, its antigen is unknown. The source of the sample is a study of cytomegalovirus exposure and HLA in healthy donors. General study points: The authors excluded some V segments, including TRBV6-2 and TRBV6-3, as indistinguishable.

Samples came from healthy bone marrow donors. Donors sampled were nominally healthy, though unrecorded immune exposures were likely. PCR employed 60 Vbeta and 13 Jbeta primers. Libraries were prepared by immunoSEQ multiplex PCR; TCRdb keeps only in-frame clonotypes and omits some of them. The table has approximately 150,000 clones, approximately 79% seen once. The germline V gene has CDR1 SGHNT and CDR2 YYREEE (reference sequence). This CDR3 region has 13 residues. V lost 3 bases to trimming and J lost 2 bases, with 8 bases between them. The sequencing input was PBMCs. This chain links TRBV5-4 with TRBJ2-5; a weak D match, TRBD2 (6 bases). The clonotype was recovered from a male donor in good health and CMV-seronegative. As DNA, the CDR3 is TGTGCCAGCAGCTGGGACTGGCAAGAGACCCAGTACTTC. This gives the protein CASSWDWQETQYF.